Listed here are 8 T cell receptor beta chains from one sample, sequenced in a study of Ad26.COV2.S vaccination and SARS-CoV-2 variants (dated by TCRdb to the early 2020s). Libraries came from the immunoSEQ multiplex PCR assay. What TCRdb holds here is the immuneACCESS table cut down to in-frame rearrangements. Part of the clones is not present; checked against another copy, under half of the missing clones reflect an unresolved V gene, and the others are unexplained. The sample data list fewer than 400,000 clones, and about nine tenths of these were observed just once. 1.9% of the sample is held by the ten biggest clonotypes. The treatment or condition label of this sample denotes: roughly 20 received Ad26.COV2.S at low or high dose, single or two shots; about 5 received placebo; per-sample allocation not given. For vaccine and placebo recipients, the sequenced repertoires came from samples collected on day 63 after the first injection.

Sequencing was performed on peripheral blood, taken in a trial of Ad26.COV2.S vaccine versus placebo. Receptor source: a person between 18 and 59 years old who received the Ad26.COV2.S COVID-19 vaccine or a placebo.

V gene TRBV7-2 combines with J gene TRBJ2-3; D gene unclear. The germline gives CDR1 SGHTA, CDR2 FQGNSA. This CDR3 contains 16 residues. Trimming took 0 bases from V and 3 from J, leaving 13 bases between them. The CDR3 nucleotides are TGTGCCAGCAGCTTAGCGCTTGGGCTATTAACAGATACGCAGTATTTT. Residues: CASSLALGLLTDTQYF.

V gene TRBV12-3 or TRBV12-4 combines with J gene TRBJ2-1; no definite D call. The ends were cut back, 3 bases at V and 7 bases at J, with 10 bases in the middle. This CDR3 spans 13 amino acids. The CDR3 nucleotides read TGTGCCAGCAGTTTTCCCGGAAGGAATGAGCAGTTCTTC. It yields the protein CASSFPGRNEQFF.

The rearrangement uses TRBV19 and TRBJ2-1; no firm D call. Trimming cost V 6 bases and J 6 bases, with 6 bases left between them. Germline CDR1 and CDR2: LNHDA and SQIVND (reference sequence). The CDR3 spans 11 residues. This chain's CDR3 is CASSTVNEQFF. The CDR3 DNA reads as TGTGCCAGTAGCACAGTCAATGAGCAGTTCTTC.

The chain has TRBV12-5 and TRBJ2-3; D may correspond to TRBD1 or TRBD2 (6 bases each). The V end was cut by 7 bases, the J end by 0 bases, with 11 bases between. The germline CDR1 and CDR2 sequences are LGHNT and FRNRAP. The CDR3 runs 14 residues. CDR3 DNA sequence: TGTGCTAGTGTGTTAGGGGGGAGCACAGATACGCAGTATTTT. It codes for CASVLGGSTDTQYF.

The chain is built from TRBV15 and TRBJ2-7; no clear D. Between the trimmed V and J ends, which lost 0 bases and 6 bases, there was a span of 9 bases. Germline CDR1 is LNHNV and CDR2 is YYDKDF (reference sequence). The CDR3 is 13 amino acids. The CDR3 region is CATSRDKGIEQYF. The CDR3, as DNA: TGTGCCACCAGCAGAGATAAGGGAATCGAGCAGTACTTC.

The rearrangement uses TRBV5-1 and TRBJ2-1, with D perhaps matching TRBD2 (6 bases). Deletions cut 0 bases from V and 3 bases from J, with 13 bases between. This CDR3 is 16 amino acids long. The V gene's germline CDR1 is SGHRS and CDR2 YFSETQ. CDR3 sequence (DNA): TGCGCCAGCAGCTTGGCGGGCGGCGGGGACTACAATGAGCAGTTCTTC. This translates into CASSLAGGGDYNEQFF.

This clone was observed once. The chain links TRBV5-4 to TRBJ1-3; D call uncertain. Germline CDR1 SGHNT, CDR2 YYREEE (reference sequence). This CDR3 has 16 amino acids. V shed 0 bases and J shed 2 bases, with 12 bases lying between them. Here the CDR3 DNA reads TGTGCCAGCAGCTTGGGAGTGGCAGGTACTGGAAACACCATATATTTT. Encoded protein: CASSLGVAGTGNTIYF.

V is TRBV11-1 and J is TRBJ2-2; no clear D gene. CDR3 length: 12 residues. CDR1 SGHAT and CDR2 FQDESV come from the germline V gene (reference sequence). Deletions cut 4 bases from V and 8 bases from J, with 8 bases between. CDR3 sequence reads: CASSSQSGELFF. The CDR3 bases are TGTGCCAGCAGCTCCCAGAGTGGGGAGCTGTTTTTT.